This is a list of T cell receptor beta chains from one sample in a study of cytotoxic CD8 clonotypes in ibrutinib-treated CLL. The protocol was immunoSEQ multiplex PCR, while the TCRdb copy is restricted to in-frame clones and leaves out a portion. This table holds almost 85,000 clones, about 86% found once. The starting material was PBMCs, obtained before ibrutinib treatment. The receptors shown here come from a human donor with chronic lymphocytic leukemia. Both conserved end residues are part of each CDR3. D genes are given only for firm matches. Expanded clones get a size class; other rows say once, few or many, or leave the size out.

>-|TRBJ2-5|-|TRBV5-1
CASSLVTSSETQYF
TGCGCCAGCAGCTTGGTTACTAGCAGCGAGACCCAGTACTTC
>-|TRBJ2-3|-|TRBV4-1
CATQRTGSTDTQYF
TGCGCCACCCAGCGAACCGGCAGCACAGATACGCAGTATTTT
>-|TRBJ2-7|-|TRBV18
CASSPRPGYEQYF
TGTGCCAGCTCACCACGTCCGGGCTACGAGCAGTACTTC
>-|TRBJ1-1|-|TRBV9
CASSGRAHTEAFF
TGTGCCAGCAGCGGGAGAGCCCACACTGAAGCTTTCTTT
>-|TRBJ2-7|-|TRBV18
CASSPQGGPYEQYF
TGTGCCAGCTCACCACAGGGGGGGCCCTACGAGCAGTACTTC
>-|TRBJ2-2|-|TRBV9
CASSVDHRKTRNTGELFF
TGTGCCAGCAGCGTAGATCATCGCAAAACCCGTAACACCGGGGAGCTGTTTTTT
>-|TRBJ2-4|TRBD1|TRBV11-2
CASSLWDRASAKNIQYF
TGTGCCAGCAGCTTGTGGGACAGGGCGTCAGCCAAAAACATTCAGTACTTC
>-|TRBJ2-1|-|TRBV5-4
CASSLDFRGHEQFF
TGTGCCAGCAGCTTGGACTTCAGGGGTCATGAGCAGTTCTTC
>-|TRBJ2-7|TRBD1|TRBV9
CASSVAGTGGNYEQYF
TGTGCCAGCAGCGTGGCTGGGACAGGGGGCAACTACGAGCAGTACTTC
>-|TRBJ1-4|-|TRBV6-6
CASSYWGATNEKLFF
TGTGCCAGCAGTTACTGGGGTGCAACTAATGAAAAACTGTTTTTT
>-|TRBJ2-7|-|TRBV4-3
CASSQIAPGAGESYEQYF
TGCGCCAGCAGCCAAATTGCCCCAGGGGCAGGGGAATCCTACGAGCAGTACTTC
>once|TRBJ1-3|-|TRBV4-1
CASSQDLGAGGNTIYF
TGCGCCAGCAGCCAAGATTTAGGGGCAGGGGGAAACACCATATATTTT
>few|TRBJ2-7|-|TRBV7-2
CASRAYSGEQYF
TGTGCCAGCAGAGCTTATTCGGGAGAGCAGTACTTC
>-|TRBJ2-5|TRBD2|TRBV5-8
CASRLGLAGSYETQYF
TGTGCCAGCAGACTGGGACTAGCGGGTAGTTACGAGACCCAGTACTTC
>once|TRBJ2-1|-|TRBV28
CASSSGARSYNEQFF
TGTGCCAGCAGTTCAGGGGCGCGCTCCTACAATGAGCAGTTCTTC
>-|TRBJ2-1|TRBD2|TRBV4-1
CASSQDASGSNHEQFF
TGCGCCAGCAGCCAAGATGCTAGCGGGAGTAACCATGAGCAGTTCTTC
>few|TRBJ2-3|-|TRBV14
CASSPWTTRLTDTQYF
TGTGCCAGCAGCCCCTGGACTACCCGGCTCACAGATACGCAGTATTTT
>once|TRBJ2-5|TRBD1|TRBV7-3
CASSPARGETQYF
TGTGCCAGCAGCCCAGCCAGGGGGGAGACCCAGTACTTC
>-|TRBJ2-1|-|TRBV5-4
CACTNLSEQFF
TGTGCCTGCACCAATTTGAGTGAGCAGTTCTTC
>-|TRBJ2-1|-|TRBV14
CASSRQPGTVNEQFF
TGTGCCAGCAGCCGGCAGCCTGGGACGGTGAATGAGCAGTTCTTC
>-|TRBJ2-3|-|TRBV15
CATSNRVMADTQYF
TGTGCCACCAGCAATAGGGTGATGGCAGATACGCAGTATTTT
>-|TRBJ2-3|-|TRBV28
CASSLLSDTQYF
TGTGCCAGCAGTCTTCTTTCGGATACGCAGTATTTT
>-|TRBJ1-2|-|TRBV4-1
CASSQPQGSTNYGYTF
TGCGCCAGCAGCCAGCCCCAGGGGTCGACTAACTATGGCTACACCTTC
>-|TRBJ1-1|-|TRBV5-4
CASSATGFNPEAFF
TGTGCCAGCAGCGCTACAGGGTTTAATCCTGAAGCTTTCTTT
>-|TRBJ2-3|-|TRBV7-3
CASSLGGTIPPDTQYF
TGTGCCAGCAGCTTAGGCGGTACTATCCCCCCAGATACGCAGTATTTT
>-|TRBJ2-1|-|TRBV11-2
CASSSNVDEQFF
TGTGCCAGCAGCTCAAACGTGGATGAGCAGTTCTTC
>once|TRBJ1-4|TRBD1|TRBV5-5
CASRTSRDRAEKLFF
TGTGCCAGCAGAACATCCCGGGACAGGGCTGAAAAACTGTTTTTT
>-|TRBJ2-7|-|TRBV19
CASSMTYDTYEQYF
TGTGCCAGTAGTATGACGTACGACACCTACGAGCAGTACTTC
>-|TRBJ2-3|-|TRBV6-6
CASSSEFARTDTQYF
TGTGCCAGCAGTTCCGAGTTCGCTCGCACAGATACGCAGTATTTT
>-|TRBJ2-3|-|TRBV11-1
CASSLVRDTDTQYF
TGTGCCAGCAGCTTAGTGCGAGACACAGATACGCAGTATTTT
>medium-sized|TRBJ2-2|TRBD2|TRBV10-3
CAIRREGLGSGELFF
TGTGCCATCAGGCGGGAGGGCCTTGGAAGCGGGGAGCTGTTTTTT
>-|TRBJ2-1|TRBD2|TRBV6-5
CASSWGLADYNEQFF
TGTGCCAGCAGTTGGGGACTAGCGGACTACAATGAGCAGTTCTTC
>-|TRBJ2-1|-|TRBV5-1
CASSPGVSSYNEQFF
TGCGCCAGCAGCCCGGGAGTGAGCTCCTACAATGAGCAGTTCTTC
>-|TRBJ1-5|TRBD1|TRBV4-1
CASSQNRGSNQPQHF
TGCGCCAGCAGCCAAAACAGGGGCAGCAATCAGCCCCAGCATTTT
>-|TRBJ2-5|-|TRBV5-4
CASSFGAGLGETQYF
TGTGCCAGCAGCTTCGGGGCAGGGTTAGGAGAGACCCAGTACTTC
>-|TRBJ2-7|-|TRBV7-9
CASSPRGERVVDEQYF
TGTGCCAGCAGCCCGCGCGGGGAGCGGGTGGTTGACGAGCAGTACTTC
>-|TRBJ1-1|TRBD1|TRBV7-9
CASSPMAPTGGTEAFF
TGTGCCAGCAGCCCGATGGCTCCTACAGGGGGCACTGAAGCTTTCTTT
>-|TRBJ2-1|-|TRBV6-5
CASSSHEGVQFF
TGTGCCAGCAGTTCCCACGAGGGGGTACAGTTCTTC
>-|TRBJ1-2|-|TRBV9
CASSVQGMGYTF
TGTGCCAGCAGCGTCCAGGGCATGGGCTACACCTTC
>-|TRBJ2-7|TRBD2|TRBV28
CASSAVTGTSGRVYEQYF
TGTGCCAGCAGTGCGGTAACCGGGACTAGCGGGAGGGTCTACGAGCAGTACTTC
>once|TRBJ1-2|TRBD1|TRBV28
CASSRQGANGYTF
TGTGCCAGCAGTCGTCAGGGGGCTAATGGCTACACCTTC
>-|TRBJ1-1|TRBD1|TRBV5-8
CASSLGQGLPRKTEAFF
TGTGCCAGCAGCTTGGGACAGGGGCTTCCGCGGAAAACTGAAGCTTTCTTT
>once|TRBJ1-2|-|TRBV6-6
CASSYSRSDYGYTF
TGTGCCAGCAGTTACTCGAGAAGCGACTATGGCTACACCTTC
>-|TRBJ1-2|-|TRBV7-9
CASSSRSANYGYTF
TGTGCCAGCAGTTCACGGTCCGCCAACTATGGCTACACCTTC
>-|TRBJ2-5|TRBD1|TRBV6-1
CASSADRVDRGETQYF
TGTGCCAGCAGTGCGGACAGGGTAGATAGGGGCGAGACCCAGTACTTC
>once|TRBJ2-3|TRBD2|TRBV6-4
CASSDSASGRTDTQYF
TGTGCCAGCAGTGACTCGGCTAGCGGGAGGACAGATACGCAGTATTTT
>-|TRBJ2-5|-|TRBV2
CASKQETQYF
TGTGCCAGCAAACAAGAGACCCAGTACTTC
>-|TRBJ1-1|-|TRBV5-6
CASSLEVGRLNTEAFF
TGTGCCAGCAGCTTGGAGGTTGGCAGGTTGAACACTGAAGCTTTCTTT
>few|TRBJ1-3|-|TRBV7-6
CASSKEGGSGNTIYF
TGTGCCAGCAGCAAAGAAGGGGGCTCTGGAAACACCATATATTTT
>-|TRBJ2-3|-|TRBV6-1
CASSKTGSTDTQYF
TGTGCCAGCAGTAAAACAGGGAGCACAGATACGCAGTATTTT
>-|TRBJ1-1|-|TRBV9
CASSSGTIYTEAFF
TGTGCCAGCAGCTCCGGGACCATTTACACTGAAGCTTTCTTT
>-|TRBJ2-1|-|TRBV9
CASSARDIAGYGSYNEQFF
TGTGCCAGCAGCGCCAGGGACATAGCGGGCTATGGGTCCTACAATGAGCAGTTCTTC